This TCR beta chain was documented in a study of T cell responses to AZD1222 COVID-19 vaccine. Details on this clone: The antigen remains unidentified.

The CDR3 is 21 amino acids. Trimming removed 3 bases from V and 1 base from J; junction bases left unmatched: 22. Germline lookup yields CDR1 LGHNA and CDR2 YSLEER. The method was immunoSEQ multiplex PCR; TCRdb's version includes in-frame clones alone and lacks a portion of them. This table has 200,000 or so clones, approximately 94% appearing once. The study's findings and limits: Donor demographics were predominantly white British with a female majority; clonal diversity may be underestimated.

This sequence joins TRBV4-3 and TRBJ1-1, with 8 nucleotides matching TRBD1. Sequenced material: peripheral blood, taken 28 days after the second AZD1222 dose. The TCR comes from an adult who received the AZD1222 COVID-19 vaccine. The CDR3 loop is CASSHPVYLGIQDRENTEAFF. DNA of the CDR3: TGCGCCAGCAGCCACCCCGTTTATCTGGGGATCCAGGACAGGGAGAACACTGAAGCTTTCTTT.